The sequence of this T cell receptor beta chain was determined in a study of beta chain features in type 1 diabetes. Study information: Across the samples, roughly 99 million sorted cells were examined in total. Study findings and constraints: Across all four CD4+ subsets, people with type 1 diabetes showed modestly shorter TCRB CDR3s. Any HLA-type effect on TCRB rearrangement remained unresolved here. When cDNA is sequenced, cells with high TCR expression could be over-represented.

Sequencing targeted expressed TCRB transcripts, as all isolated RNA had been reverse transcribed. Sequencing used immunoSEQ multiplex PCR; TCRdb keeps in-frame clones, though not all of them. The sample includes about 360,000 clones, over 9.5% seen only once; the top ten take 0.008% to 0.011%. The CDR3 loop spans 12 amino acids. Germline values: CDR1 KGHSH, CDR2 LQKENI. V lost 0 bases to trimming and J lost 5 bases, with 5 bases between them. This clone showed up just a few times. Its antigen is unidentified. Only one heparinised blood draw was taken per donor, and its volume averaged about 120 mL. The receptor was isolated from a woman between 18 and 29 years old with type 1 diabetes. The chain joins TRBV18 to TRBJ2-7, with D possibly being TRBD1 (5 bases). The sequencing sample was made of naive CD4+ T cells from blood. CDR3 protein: CASSPPGDEQYF. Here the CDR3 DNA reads TGTGCCAGCTCACCACCAGGGGACGAGCAGTACTTC.